Presented here are 10 T cell receptor beta chains from one specimen sequenced in a study of blood T cell repertoires in COVID-19. The assay was immunoSEQ multiplex PCR, and TCRdb's table has in-frame clones only and misses some. The sample lists about 290,000 clones; around 90% were seen once. The sample was peripheral blood. Receptors originate from a woman aged 40 to 55 who had recovered from COVID-19.

This chain links TRBV6-5 with TRBJ1-1, with TRBD1 identical over 7 bases. With V trimmed by 6 bases and J by 3 bases, 7 bases remained unmatched. This CDR3 contains 14 residues. CDR1 is MNHEY and CDR2 is SVGAGI in the germline V gene. CDR3 sequence reads: CASRKDRADTEAFF. The CDR3 DNA reads TGTGCCAGCAGAAAAGACAGGGCGGACACTGAAGCTTTCTTT.

The chain joins TRBV29-1 to TRBJ2-7; the match to TRBD1 covers 7 bases. This CDR3 contains 12 residues. CDR1 is SQVTM and CDR2 is ANQGSEA in the germline V gene. V dropped 4 bases and J dropped 2; count of bases not matched to a gene: 2. The CDR3 is CSVGQGTYEQYF. In DNA, the CDR3 is TGCAGCGTTGGACAGGGTACCTACGAGCAGTACTTC.

This chain connects TRBV19 to TRBJ2-7; 11 bases agree with TRBD2. There are 15 residues in the CDR3. CDR1 and CDR2 from the germline V gene are LNHDA and SQIVND (reference sequence). V shed 4 bases, J shed 5 bases, and the junction held 7 bases outside the gene matches. This CDR3 is CASSTAGTSGDEQYF. CDR3 nucleotides: TGTGCCAGTAGTACCGCGGGGACTAGCGGTGACGAGCAGTACTTC.

The CDR3: CSVDGDSGTSGTYEQYF. The CDR3 DNA reads as TGCAGCGTTGACGGGGACTCCGGGACTAGCGGTACCTACGAGCAGTACTTC. The chain combines TRBV29-1 with TRBJ2-7, with 11 bases fitting TRBD2. The trim removed 3 bases at V and 2 bases at J, leaving 12 bases unmatched. Germline V gene data show CDR1 as SQVTM and CDR2 as ANQGSEA. The CDR3 has 17 residues.

The chain carries TRBV14 and TRBJ2-5; 8 bases align to TRBD1. Germline V lookup: CDR1 SGHDN, CDR2 FVKESK. The CDR3 has 13 amino acids. The V gene end was trimmed by 4 bases and the J gene end by 3 bases; junction bases not matched to a gene: 1. The CDR3 region has the DNA TGTGCCAGCAGCCCGGACAGGGAAGAGACCCAGTACTTC. Amino acids: CASSPDREETQYF.

V and J are TRBV18 and TRBJ1-4, with 8 bases identical to TRBD1. Trimming removed 3 bases from V and 8 bases from J; junction bases left unmatched: 5. There are 14 residues in the CDR3. CDR1 is KGHSH and CDR2 is LQKENI in the germline V gene. This CDR3 is CASSPTGADEKLFF. As DNA, the CDR3 is TGTGCCAGCTCACCGACAGGGGCAGACGAAAAACTGTTTTTT.

The J gene is TRBJ2-5, the V gene TRBV12-3 or TRBV12-4; maybe TRBD2 (6 bases). The CDR3 covers 13 residues. Trimming left V 3 bases short and J 3 bases short, with 8 bases between. CDR3 bases: TGTGCCAGCAGTTTTTGGGGGGAAGAGACCCAGTACTTC. This encodes CASSFWGEETQYF.

The chain combines TRBV14 with TRBJ1-4; TRBD1 matches 9 bases. Looked up from germline, CDR1 is SGHDN and CDR2 is FVKESK. This CDR3 spans 15 amino acids. The V gene end was trimmed by 4 bases and the J gene end by 5 bases; junction bases not matched to a gene: 5. The CDR3 sequence is CASSPGTGRNEKLFF. As DNA, the CDR3 is TGTGCCAGCAGCCCAGGGACAGGGAGGAATGAAAAACTGTTTTTT.

This clone occurred once. This rearrangement joins TRBV19 to TRBJ2-1; perhaps TRBD2 as D (7 bases). The CDR3 covers 12 residues. The germline V and J ends were trimmed by 3 bases and 9 bases, with 9 bases remaining between them. The germline V gene encodes CDR1 LNHDA and CDR2 SQIVND (reference sequence). The CDR3 sequence: CASSIRGAEQFF. As DNA, the CDR3 is TGTGCCAGTAGTATCCGGGGGGCTGAGCAGTTCTTC.

Of note for this clone: The sample holds other DNA sequences that translate to the same CDR3. V and J are TRBV5-6 and TRBJ2-7, with 9 bases matching TRBD2. CDR1 and CDR2 from the germline V gene are SGHDT and YYEEEE. The CDR3 is made up of 14 amino acids. V lost 3 bases, J lost 0 bases, and 1 base stayed unmatched. As DNA, the CDR3 is TGTGCCAGCAGCTCGACTAGCGGCTCCTACGAGCAGTACTTC. Amino acids: CASSSTSGSYEQYF.